This paragraph covers one T cell receptor beta chain sequence. CDR1 LGHDT and CDR2 YNNKEL come from the germline V gene (reference sequence). The CDR3 sequence is 16 residues long. Trimming pared 3 bases from V and 2 bases from J, leaving 11 bases between. Enrolled during active infection, Seattle patients were then followed longitudinally. This sample was included in a study of blood T cell repertoires in COVID-19. Per the original data handling: Nucleated cell number was recorded as an estimate derived from reference gene primer amplification. Clones were read by immunoSEQ multiplex PCR, and TCRdb kept only the in-frame ones, dropping some. D and trimming were read from the DNA, whereas the V and J calls and clone size are those reported in that table. The table includes around 300,000 clones, 90% detected once.

This sequence joins TRBV3-1 (or the pseudogene TRBV3-2) and TRBJ2-6; the D gene is possibly TRBD1 (6 bases). Material for sequencing was peripheral blood. The sequence came from a woman aged 45-65 years with COVID-19, enrolled during active disease. CDR3 bases: TGTGCCAGCAGCCAGGGTGCAGGGGCTGGGGCCAACGTCCTGACTTTC. This gives the protein CASSQGAGAGANVLTF.